The sequence of this TCR beta chain was determined in a study of T cells in Graves' hyperthyroidism and ophthalmopathy. Study-wide findings and caveats: In the analysis, a 13 V-J model separated ophthalmopathy from stable hyperthyroidism.

What was amplified from RNA transcripts were TCR beta CDR3 regions. The HTBI primer set was used in a first-round RT-PCR of the TCR CDR3. A single record per CDR3 protein comes from TCRdb applying MiXCR to the multiplex PCR reads. The sample lists around 600,000 distinct CDR3 sequences, about 45% occurring once. This clonotype has just a few counts. The target antigen is unknown. Between the trimmed V and J ends, which lost 8 bases and 4 bases, there was a span of 18 bases. The length of the CDR3 is 14 residues. Germline loops: CDR1 MNHEY, CDR2 SVGAGI. Patients with uncontrolled infections, other autoimmune diseases, pregnancy or lactation were excluded.

The rearrangement uses TRBV6-5 and TRBJ2-7; maybe TRBD1 (6 bases). Sequencing used peripheral blood or thyroid tissue (not recorded which). This clonotype was sampled from an adult man with Graves' disease, either hyperthyroidism or ophthalmopathy (not recorded which). The CDR3: CASANGGGFYEQYF. The CDR3 coding sequence is TGTGCCAGCGCGAATGGTGGGGGCTTTTACGAGCAGTACTTC.